This passage covers 21 T cell receptor beta chains from one sample sequenced in a study of shared T cell receptors in the human thymus. Assay: immunoSEQ multiplex PCR; the TCRdb copy retains only in-frame clones and omits some. The table includes about 610,000 clones, approximately 88% detected once. These same data were also listed under a study on human thymus T cells.

Specimen: thymocytes. The source is a boy in the first two years of life with a congenital heart defect.

The rearrangement links TRBV11-3 to TRBJ2-3; D is possibly TRBD2 (5 bases). CDR1 and CDR2 from the germline V gene are SGHNT and YENEEA. The length of the CDR3 is 14 residues. V gave up 3 bases and J gave up 2 bases, with 9 bases separating them. The CDR3 DNA sequence: TGTGCCAGCAGCTTGGGAGCAGTCACAGATACGCAGTATTTT. This translates into CASSLGAVTDTQYF.

The genes are TRBV14 and TRBJ2-2; TRBD1 aligns across 7 bases. The ends lost 1 base at V and 5 bases at J; junction bases unmatched: 13. From germline, CDR1 is SGHDN and CDR2 FVKESK. The CDR3 contains 18 residues. The CDR3 loop reads CASSQALSRQGVTGELFF. As DNA, the CDR3 is TGTGCCAGCAGCCAAGCTCTCTCACGGCAGGGGGTGACCGGGGAGCTGTTTTTT.

V and J are TRBV28 and TRBJ2-3; the match to TRBD2 covers 9 bases. The germline gives CDR1 MDHEN, CDR2 SYDVKM. V was pared by 3 bases and J by 4 bases, with 2 bases of the junction left unmatched. The CDR3 has 14 amino acids. DNA of the CDR3: TGTGCCAGCAGTTTGCGACTAGCGGCAGATACGCAGTATTTT. Amino acids: CASSLRLAADTQYF.

This sequence joins TRBV10-3 and TRBJ1-1; TRBD1 agrees at 8 bases. With V trimmed by 0 bases and J by 1 base, 4 bases remained unmatched. In germline, CDR1 is ENHRY, CDR2 SYGVKD. The CDR3 covers 16 residues. CDR3 sequence reads: CAISESKDRANTEAFF. CDR3 DNA sequence: TGTGCCATCAGTGAGTCGAAGGACAGGGCGAACACTGAAGCTTTCTTT.

This clone was found a few times. The chain combines TRBV19 with TRBJ2-1, with 11 bases identical to TRBD2. This CDR3 is built from 16 residues. The V segment lost 1 base and the J segment 2 bases; nucleotides outside the gene matches: 1. Germline lookup yields CDR1 LNHDA and CDR2 SQIVND (reference sequence). For the CDR3, the DNA is TGTGCCAGTAGTATAGGTAGCGGGAGGGCCTACAATGAGCAGTTCTTC. Protein sequence: CASSIGSGRAYNEQFF.

The chain has TRBV11-1 and TRBJ2-1; a possible D gene is TRBD2 (5 bases). The CDR3 has 16 amino acids. Trimming shortened V by 5 bases and J by 0 bases, and 14 bases separated the two germline ends. The germline gives CDR1 SGHAT, CDR2 FQDESV (reference sequence). The chain's CDR3 is CASSELVENSYNEQFF. The CDR3, as DNA: TGTGCCAGCAGCGAACTAGTCGAGAACTCCTACAATGAGCAGTTCTTC.

The V call is TRBV7-9, the J call TRBJ1-1; D is perhaps TRBD1 (5 bases). This CDR3 has 12 amino acids. Trimming shortened V by 5 bases and J by 3 bases, and 7 bases separated the two germline ends. Germline CDR1 is SEHNR and CDR2 is FQNEAQ (reference sequence). The CDR3 DNA reads TGTGCCAGCAGCGGGGGGGACACTGAAGCTTTCTTT. Amino acids: CASSGGDTEAFF.

This clone was seen just once. The rearrangement links TRBV6-6 to TRBJ2-1; maybe TRBD2 (5 bases). The germline CDR1 and CDR2 sequences are MNHNY and SVGAGI (reference sequence). CDR3 size: 15 residues. V was trimmed by 7 bases and J by 6 bases, leaving 19 bases between them. The CDR3 region has the DNA TGTGCCAGCACCAACCTGGCCCCCGAGGGCAATGAGCAGTTCTTC. This encodes CASTNLAPEGNEQFF.

The rearrangement links TRBV7-9 to TRBJ2-5, with D tentatively TRBD2 (7 bases). Deletions cut 5 bases from V and 0 bases from J, with 16 bases between. The V gene's germline CDR1 is SEHNR and CDR2 FQNEAQ (reference sequence). This CDR3 has 16 residues. In DNA, the CDR3 is TGTGCCAGCAGCCCTACGATAGGGGGGGACCAAGAGACCCAGTACTTC. It specifies CASSPTIGGDQETQYF.

This clone was detected a few times. The chain recombines TRBV19 with TRBJ1-5; a weak D match, TRBD1 (5 bases). The V end was cut by 4 bases, the J end by 1 base, with 11 bases between. Germline assignment: CDR1 LNHDA and CDR2 SQIVND (reference sequence). CDR3 length: 15 amino acids. In DNA form, the CDR3 reads TGTGCCAGTAGTACCCGAGGACAAAGCAATCAGCCCCAGCATTTT. Protein sequence: CASSTRGQSNQPQHF.

V gene TRBV28 combines with J gene TRBJ2-6; D possibly corresponds to TRBD2 (5 bases). The CDR3 has 15 residues. Per germline, CDR1 MDHEN and CDR2 SYDVKM. V was clipped by 2 bases and J by 3 bases, with 8 bases between them. This chain's CDR3 is CASSLAGDGANVLTF. Here the CDR3 DNA reads TGTGCCAGCAGTTTAGCCGGGGATGGGGCCAACGTCCTGACTTTC.

The genes are TRBV4-2 and TRBJ2-7; 15 bases match TRBD2. This CDR3 is built from 22 residues. Per the germline V gene, CDR1 is LGHNA and CDR2 is YNFKEQ. V lost 1 base and J lost 0; bases outside the gene matches: 16. CDR3: CASSQGQPGTSGRYRSSYEQYF. In DNA, the CDR3 is TGTGCCAGCAGCCAAGGGCAACCCGGGACTAGCGGGAGGTACCGAAGCTCCTACGAGCAGTACTTC.

V and J are TRBV2 and TRBJ2-2, with D possibly TRBD1 on 6 matching bases. This CDR3 is built from 13 residues. V was shortened by 10 bases and J by 4 bases, with 13 bases between the two germline ends. CDR1 and CDR2 from the germline V gene are SNHLY and FYNNEI. The CDR3: CAIPTGITGELFF. The CDR3 bases are TGTGCCATCCCGACAGGAATCACCGGGGAGCTGTTTTTT.

The V call is TRBV27, the J call TRBJ2-3; 13 bases align to TRBD2. Per germline, CDR1 MNHEY and CDR2 SMNVEV (reference sequence). With V trimmed by 5 bases and J by 3 bases, 2 bases remained unmatched. CDR3 length: 15 residues. The CDR3 region is CASSQGLAGTDTQYF. The CDR3 DNA reads TGTGCCAGCAGTCAGGGACTAGCGGGAACAGATACGCAGTATTTT.

The rearrangement links TRBV5-6 to TRBJ2-3; weak D call: TRBD2 (5 bases). Per the germline V gene, CDR1 is SGHDT and CDR2 is YYEEEE. This CDR3 is built from 15 residues. Between the trimmed V and J ends, which lost 2 bases and 2 bases, there was a span of 12 bases. The CDR3 is CASSFPGTDTDTQYF. DNA of the CDR3: TGTGCCAGCAGCTTCCCGGGAACCGACACAGATACGCAGTATTTT.

The gene calls are TRBV28 and TRBJ2-1; 7 nucleotides line up with TRBD2. The V gene end was trimmed by 6 bases and the J gene end by 2 bases; junction bases not matched to a gene: 7. CDR3 length: 15 amino acids. Germline lookup yields CDR1 MDHEN and CDR2 SYDVKM. DNA for the CDR3: TGTGCCAGCAGAGCAACTAGCGAACCCTACAATGAGCAGTTCTTC. This translates into CASRATSEPYNEQFF.

This clone was observed once. The gene calls are TRBV4-1 and TRBJ2-7, with TRBD2 matching 8 bases. In germline, CDR1 is MGHRA, CDR2 YSYEKL. V lost 1 base, J lost 1 base, and 3 bases stayed unmatched. The CDR3 has 15 amino acids. The CDR3 coding sequence is TGCGCCAGCAGCCAAGGGGGACTAGGGTCCTACGAGCAGTACTTC. Its protein product is CASSQGGLGSYEQYF.

This clone has a handful of counts. The chain uses TRBV11-1 and TRBJ1-1; tentative D call: TRBD1 (6 bases). The CDR3 has 17 residues. The germline V and J ends were trimmed by 1 base and 1 base, with 16 bases remaining between them. The germline CDR1 and CDR2 sequences are SGHAT and FQDESV (reference sequence). The DNA of the CDR3 is TGTGCCAGCAGCTTAGGAAGTCCCGGGACATGGAACACTGAAGCTTTCTTT. Translating gives CASSLGSPGTWNTEAFF.

This chain links TRBV7-2 with TRBJ2-5, with 7 bases matching TRBD1. The CDR3 runs to 16 residues. The ends lost 0 bases at V and 3 bases at J; junction bases unmatched: 7. Germline assignment: CDR1 SGHTA and CDR2 FQGNSA. CDR3 residues: CASSLAPLDREETQYF. DNA of the CDR3: TGTGCCAGCAGCTTAGCCCCGTTAGACAGGGAAGAGACCCAGTACTTC. The whole variable domain, filled in from reference TRBV7-2 and TRBJ2-5, reads GAGVSQSPSNKVTEKGKDVELRCDPISGHTALYWYRQSLGQGLEFLIYFQGNSAPDKSGLPSDRFSAERTGGSVSTLTIQRTQQEDSAVYLCASSLAPLDREETQYFGPGTRLLVL.

The chain is built from TRBV11-2 and TRBJ2-7; the match to TRBD1 covers 9 bases. Germline lookup yields CDR1 SGHAT and CDR2 FQNNGV. CDR3 length: 19 residues. With 1 base clipped from V and 0 bases from J, the junction kept 13 bases outside the gene matches. This chain's CDR3 is CASSLGGTGCLLGSYEQYF. The CDR3 coding sequence is TGTGCCAGCAGCTTAGGGGGGACAGGGTGTTTACTGGGCTCCTACGAGCAGTACTTC.

Note on this clone: Distinct nucleotide sequences in the sample also encode this CDR3. This chain uses TRBV4-3 with TRBJ2-7, with TRBD2 matching 9 bases. V was pared by 1 base and J by 2 bases, with 3 bases of the junction left unmatched. CDR1 is LGHNA, CDR2 YSLEER, per germline. This CDR3 region has 15 residues. CDR3 DNA sequence: TGCGCCAGCAGCCAAGGTGCGGGAGGGCCCTACGAGCAGTACTTC. Protein sequence: CASSQGAGGPYEQYF.